The clone carrying this TCR beta chain was seen ten or more times. As yet, its antigen is unknown. Trimming stripped 3 bases from V and 4 bases from J, with 7 bases between. There are 12 residues in the CDR3. Germline CDR1 SGHRS, CDR2 YFSETQ. Using its own MiXCR run on the 5' RACE reads, TCRdb lists one record per CDR3 protein. Of 85,000 to 100,000 distinct CDR3 sequences in the sample, roughly 9.6% were seen once. This entry comes from a study of CD8 T cells in ankylosing spondylitis. Study-wide points: One TCR beta motif, made up of seven to nine highly homologous variants, appeared characteristic of ankylosing spondylitis blood.

The sequencing sample was made of blood, either unsorted or a sorted T cell fraction (not recorded which). The chain links TRBV5-1 to TRBJ1-2, with a weak D call TRBD1 (6 bases). The sequence was collected from a male donor with ankylosing spondylitis or in good health (not recorded which). In DNA form, the CDR3 reads TGCGCCAGCAGCTCGGACAGCTATGGCTACACCTTC. Translation gives CASSSDSYGYTF.